Listed below are T cell receptor beta chains from one sample, sequenced in a study of chemoradiotherapy in HPV16-positive cancers. Sequenced by immunoSEQ multiplex PCR; TCRdb stores in-frame clones only, minus some. The data hold around 2,900 clones, with roughly 85% observed a single time. This material consisted of tumor tissue, taken from a patient who underwent chemoradiotherapy. Receptors were obtained from a human donor with HPV-associated anogenital cancer. Both conserved end residues are part of each CDR3. The D gene is left open where the match is weak. Clone size is stated in some rows and not others, as once, few, many or a class when expanded.

D gene | J gene | clone size | V gene | CDR3 length | CDR3 DNA | CDR3 protein
TRBD1 | TRBJ2-1 | NA | TRBV7-2 | 13 | TGTGCCAGCAGCCCCCAGGGGGCCGATGAGCAGTTCTTC | CASSPQGADEQFF
NA | TRBJ1-2 | few | TRBV6-5 | 16 | TGTGCCAGCAGTTACGGAGGCGGGGTTTCGGGTTCCGGCTACACCTTC | CASSYGGGVSGSGYTF
TRBD1 | TRBJ2-6 | once | TRBV5-1 | 18 | TGCGCCAGCAGCGCAGGGACAGGCGGGCTCTCTGGGGCCAACGTCCTGACTTTC | CASSAGTGGLSGANVLTF
NA | TRBJ2-1 | NA | TRBV5-1 | 15 | TGCGCCAGCAGCTTGGATTACTTCGGTGGGACGGAGCAGTTCTTC | CASSLDYFGGTEQFF
NA | TRBJ2-7 | NA | TRBV7-8 | 14 | TGTGCCAGCAGTTTATCGGGTTTCGCCTACGAGCAGTACTTC | CASSLSGFAYEQYF
TRBD1 | TRBJ2-2 | once | TRBV7-9 | 16 | TGTGCCAGAGAGAGGCAGGGGGCCGCGAACACCGGGGAGCTGTTTTTT | CARERQGAANTGELFF
NA | TRBJ2-1 | NA | TRBV2 | 15 | TGTGCCAGCAGTCCCCCTAGCGCCCCGTACAATGAGCAGTTCTTC | CASSPPSAPYNEQFF
NA | TRBJ2-1 | NA | TRBV27 | 12 | TGTGCCAGCAGCACAGGGCCGGGTGAGCAGTTCTTC | CASSTGPGEQFF
TRBD2 | TRBJ2-7 | NA | TRBV30 | 14 | TGTGCCTGGAGCCGACTAGCGGTGGCGAGCGAGCAGTACTTC | CAWSRLAVASEQYF
TRBD2 | TRBJ2-3 | few | TRBV28 | 14 | TGTGCCAGCAGCAGTAGCGGGGGGGCTGATACGCAGTATTTT | CASSSSGGADTQYF
NA | TRBJ2-2 | NA | TRBV29-1 | 14 | TGCAGCGACACACGGTTCGCGAACACCGGGGAGCTGTTTTTT | CSDTRFANTGELFF
NA | TRBJ2-5 | hyperexpanded | TRBV2 | 11 | TGTGCCAGCAGTGAAAGGGAGACCCAGTACTTC | CASSERETQYF
TRBD2 | TRBJ2-7 | NA | TRBV29-1 | 14 | TGCAGCGTGGCCGGGACTAGTAGTTATGGCGAGCAGTACTTC | CSVAGTSSYGEQYF
NA | TRBJ2-1 | NA | TRBV19 | 16 | TGTGCCAGTAGTGTCGCTTCACCCGGGACTGGGGCCGCACAGTTCTTC | CASSVASPGTGAAQFF
NA | TRBJ1-1 | NA | TRBV29-1 | 14 | TGCAGCGGACGACTCAGGCTACCGAACACTGAAGCTTTCTTT | CSGRLRLPNTEAFF
NA | TRBJ1-5 | NA | TRBV5-4 | 13 | TGTGCCAGCAGCTCGGACTCCGATCAGCCCCAGCATTTT | CASSSDSDQPQHF
NA | TRBJ2-7 | NA | TRBV18 | 12 | TGTGCCAGCTCACCAGGAGCCTACGAGCAGTACTTC | CASSPGAYEQYF
TRBD1 | TRBJ1-2 | NA | TRBV6-5 | 12 | TGTGCCAGCAGTTACCGAGGGGGCGGCTACACCTTC | CASSYRGGGYTF
NA | TRBJ1-1 | NA | TRBV10-2 | 14 | TGCGCCAGCACCTGGGAGACGGAGAACACTGAAGCTTTCTTT | CASTWETENTEAFF
NA | TRBJ1-2 | NA | TRBV7-9 | 15 | TGTGCCAGCAGCTTAAGGGACACGGGCGGTCGAGGCTACACCTTC | CASSLRDTGGRGYTF
NA | TRBJ1-5 | NA | TRBV15 | 14 | TGTGCCACCAGCAATGTAATCCTGATTCAGCCCCAGCATTTT | CATSNVILIQPQHF
NA | TRBJ1-1 | NA | TRBV9 | 15 | TGTGCCAGCAGCGCTACAGATCTGGTGAACACTGAAGCTTTCTTT | CASSATDLVNTEAFF
NA | TRBJ2-7 | NA | TRBV1 | 15 | TGCACCAGCAGCCCCCACAGGTGGGGGGCCTACGAGCAGTACTTC | CTSSPHRWGAYEQYF
NA | TRBJ2-1 | NA | TRBV13 | 15 | TGTGCCAGCAGCCCGAGGACAAGGAACTACAATGAGCAGTTCTTC | CASSPRTRNYNEQFF
TRBD1 | TRBJ1-2 | NA | TRBV27 | 12 | TGTGCCACATTGACAGGGTACTATGGCTACACCTTC | CATLTGYYGYTF
TRBD1 | TRBJ1-5 | NA | TRBV10-3 | 15 | TGTGCCATCAGTTATTCGGGACAGCACAATCAGCCCCAGCATTTT | CAISYSGQHNQPQHF
NA | TRBJ1-5 | NA | TRBV6-1 | 13 | TGTGCCAGCAGTGAACCGCCAGGCCTCCCCCAGCATTTT | CASSEPPGLPQHF
NA | TRBJ2-3 | NA | TRBV5-1 | 14 | TGCGCCAGCGGCGTTGGGCGGCCAACAGATACGCAGTATTTT | CASGVGRPTDTQYF
NA | TRBJ1-2 | NA | TRBV19 | 15 | TGTGCCAGTAGGGACAGCCTTCAGGAGAACTATGGCTACACCTTC | CASRDSLQENYGYTF
NA | TRBJ2-7 | NA | TRBV2 | 16 | TGTGCCAGCAGTGGCCTAGAGGGAGGATTTACCTACGAGCAGTACTTC | CASSGLEGGFTYEQYF
TRBD1 | TRBJ2-7 | NA | TRBV5-6 | 14 | TGTGCCAGCAGCTTTTTACAGACAGGGGACGAGCAGTACTTC | CASSFLQTGDEQYF
NA | TRBJ1-2 | NA | TRBV5-6 | 14 | TGTGCCAGCAGTGCCGGGTCCGGCTTGGAGGGCTACACCTTC | CASSAGSGLEGYTF
NA | TRBJ1-3 | once | TRBV5-1 | 16 | TGCGCCAGCAGCTTGGATTTTCGGGGGGGAGGAAACACCATATATTTT | CASSLDFRGGGNTIYF
TRBD2 | TRBJ2-7 | NA | TRBV7-3 | 18 | TGTGCCAGCAGCTTAAAAAAAAAGCGGACTAGCGGGATCTACGAGCAGTACTTC | CASSLKKKRTSGIYEQYF
TRBD1 | TRBJ2-5 | NA | TRBV4-1 | 15 | TGCGCCAGCAGCCAAGATGGGGACAGGGAAGAGACCCAGTACTTC | CASSQDGDREETQYF
NA | TRBJ2-1 | NA | TRBV6-5 | 12 | TGTGCCAGCAGAACTGGGGGCAATGAGCAGTTCTTC | CASRTGGNEQFF
NA | TRBJ2-1 | large | TRBV23-1 | 12 | TGCGCCAGCAGGCTCCCTAACAATGAGCAGTTCTTC | CASRLPNNEQFF
NA | TRBJ1-1 | NA | TRBV6-5 | 12 | TGTGCCAGCAGCCGAGGGGGAACTGAAGCTTTCTTT | CASSRGGTEAFF
NA | TRBJ1-1 | NA | TRBV19 | 15 | TGTGCCAGTAGTAGACAGCGGGTCCTAAATTATGAAGCTTTCTTT | CASSRQRVLNYEAFF
NA | TRBJ2-7 | NA | TRBV20-1 | 11 | TGCAGTGTGAGGGACAAGATCGAGCAGTACTTC | CSVRDKIEQYF
NA | TRBJ2-7 | NA | TRBV15 | 16 | TGTGCCACCAGCAGAGAGCAGGCACTAGTCGGGGGCGAGCAGTACTTC | CATSREQALVGGEQYF
NA | TRBJ2-1 | NA | TRBV2 | 13 | TGTGCCAGCAGTGAGGGGATGAACAATGAGCAGTTCTTC | CASSEGMNNEQFF
NA | TRBJ2-1 | NA | TRBV19 | 13 | TGTGCCAGTAGTATGTGGGCAAGGGATGAGCAGTTCTTC | CASSMWARDEQFF
TRBD1 | TRBJ2-7 | NA | TRBV27 | 14 | TGTGCCAGCGGGCGAGACAGGGGCTCCTACGAGCAGTACTTC | CASGRDRGSYEQYF
TRBD2 | TRBJ2-3 | large | TRBV14 | 19 | TGTGCCAGCAGCCAAGACAGCCCCCTAGCGGGAGGGTTCACAGATACGCAGTATTTT | CASSQDSPLAGGFTDTQYF
TRBD1 | TRBJ2-1 | NA | TRBV9 | 16 | TGTGCCAGCAGCCCACAGGGGCAGATGGGGTACAATGAGCAGTTCTTC | CASSPQGQMGYNEQFF
NA | TRBJ2-1 | NA | TRBV25-1 | 15 | TGTGCCAGCAGTGAAAATGTAGCGGAGGGGGGTGAGCAGTTCTTC | CASSENVAEGGEQFF
TRBD1 | TRBJ2-1 | NA | TRBV10-1 | 16 | TGCGCCAGCAGTGACCCCGGGGGGACAGGGAACAATGAGCAGTTCTTC | CASSDPGGTGNNEQFF
NA | TRBJ1-4 | NA | TRBV6-6 | 11 | TGTGCCAGCAGTTTGTGGGGAAAACTGTTTTTT | CASSLWGKLFF
NA | TRBJ1-4 | NA | TRBV7-2 | 14 | TGTGCCAGCAGCTTAATTGAGGGGAGCGGGAAACTGTTTTTT | CASSLIEGSGKLFF
NA | TRBJ1-1 | NA | TRBV11-2 | 13 | TGTGCCAGCAGCCCGATGATGAACACTGAAGCTTTCTTT | CASSPMMNTEAFF
NA | TRBJ2-1 | NA | TRBV5-6 | 12 | TGTGCCAGCAGCCGCTATCGTCTTTCTCAGTTCTTC | CASSRYRLSQFF
NA | TRBJ1-2 | NA | TRBV5-1 | 14 | TGCGCCAGCAGCTTGGGGCAGGGAAACTATGGCTACACCTTC | CASSLGQGNYGYTF
NA | TRBJ1-6 | NA | TRBV2 | 13 | TGTGCCAGCATCGGAGGGGGTAATTCACCCCTCCACTTT | CASIGGGNSPLHF
TRBD1 | TRBJ1-2 | NA | TRBV9 | 12 | TGTGCCAGCAACCCGGGACAGGGCGCCTACACCTTC | CASNPGQGAYTF
NA | TRBJ2-5 | few | TRBV2 | 11 | TGTGCCAGCGCTGTCCGGGAGACCCAGTACTTC | CASAVRETQYF
NA | TRBJ2-3 | few | TRBV9 | 15 | TGTGCCAGCAGCGTATTTGGAAAAGGGACAGATACGCAGTATTTT | CASSVFGKGTDTQYF
TRBD2 | TRBJ2-1 | NA | TRBV4-1 | 15 | TGCGCCAGCAGCGACGGGACTAGCTCCTTCTATGAGCAGTTCTTC | CASSDGTSSFYEQFF
NA | TRBJ1-1 | NA | TRBV6-4 | 11 | TGTGCCAGCAGTCCAGCTTTAAAAGCTTTCTTT | CASSPALKAFF